The clone carrying this T cell receptor beta chain was seen more than once but under ten times. The sample belongs to a study of cytomegalovirus exposure and HLA in healthy donors. Study summary: Earlier results showed some 120 million unique TCR beta sequences derived from roughly 200 million T cells.

PCR used 60 Vbeta primers and 13 Jbeta primers. Generated by immunoSEQ multiplex PCR, the TCRdb table keeps only in-frame clones and is missing some. The sample includes about 94,000 clones, about four fifths of them seen just once. CDR1 and CDR2 from the germline V gene are LNHDA and SQIVND (reference sequence). CDR3 size: 13 residues. The ends lost 4 bases at V and 5 bases at J; junction bases unmatched: 2. The sequence was collected from a human donor in good health. This chain uses TRBV19 with TRBJ2-5; TRBD2 matches 9 bases. The sample consisted of PBMCs. The CDR3 bases are TGTGCCAGTAGTAGCGGGGGGGTTGAGACCCAGTACTTC. Its protein product is CASSSGGVETQYF.